This T cell receptor (beta chain) came from a study of blood T cells in healthy people across ages. This clonotype was seen a few times. What it binds is not known. This CDR3 is 13 amino acids long. V was pared by 3 bases and J by 6 bases, with 9 bases between. Germline CDR1 SGHTA, CDR2 FQGTGA. A second PCR of roughly 7 to 11 cycles used a sample-barcoded 5' primer and a J-beta primer mix. In TCRdb, the 5' RACE reads were re-called with MiXCR into one record per CDR3 protein. This table holds about 1.1 million distinct CDR3 sequences, roughly two fifths found once. Study observations and caveats: CMV status of donors was not determined, possibly confounding expanded clonotype changes. Observed TCR beta diversity per million T cells went down as age went up. This fall followed a roughly linear course with age.

The source is a man between 18 and 29 years old in good health. The rearrangement links TRBV7-3 to TRBJ2-4, with a possible D match to TRBD2 (7 bases). The sequenced sample consisted of blood. This chain's CDR3 is CASSLGGLNIQYF. CDR3 coding DNA: TGTGCCAGCAGCTTGGGGGGGCTAAACATTCAGTACTTC.